The clone carrying this T cell receptor (beta chain) was counted only a few times. Its matching antigen is unknown. The PCR was carried out with 60 Vbeta primers and 13 Jbeta primers. The table came from immunoSEQ multiplex PCR; TCRdb's copy has only in-frame clones and leaves some out. The sample has fewer than 200,000 clones; roughly 85% are singletons. The CDR3 sequence is 15 residues long. Germline V lookup: CDR1 LGHNA, CDR2 YSLEER. This record comes from a study of cytomegalovirus exposure and HLA in healthy donors. Study-level points and caveats: Investigators reported 150 to 200 TCR beta chains as tied to cytomegalovirus. Among donors in an Asian-associated ancestry cluster, a later analysis reportedly found fewer N-insertions than the roughly 680-donor mean. A later analysis reported that several of the most significant clusters appeared to be linked to common viral pathogens, among them Epstein-Barr virus.

The source is a man under 40 in good health and CMV-seronegative. Sequencing was performed on PBMCs. The chain recombines TRBV4-3 with TRBJ2-5; 7 bases match TRBD1. The end of the DNA is better explained by TRBJ2-7, so the J call may be wrong. CDR3 loop: CASSQGPRGSYEQYF. The DNA for the CDR3 is TGCGCCAGCAGCCAAGGCCCCAGGGGGTCGTACGAGCAGTACTTC.